This is a list of T cell receptor beta chains from one sample in a study of graft-versus-host responses after intestinal transplantation. Profiled with immunoSEQ multiplex PCR; TCRdb holds only in-frame clones, not every one. This table holds more than 12,000 clones, approximately 59% found once. Sequencing used ileum tissue, obtained 524 days after transplant. The receptors come from a human patient who received an intestinal transplant, so some T cells may come from the graft donor. Each CDR3 is given with its conserved first and last residue. Each record gives: V gene, D gene, J gene, CDR3 length, clone size, CDR3 protein, CDR3 DNA. A D gene is named only where the DNA matches it firmly. Not every row has a clone size; where given, it reads once, few, many or a size class.

>TRBV7-9|TRBD1|TRBJ1-2|15|once
CASTIEADRAVGYTF
TGTGCCAGCACTATAGAGGCCGACAGGGCGGTCGGCTACACCTTC
>TRBV6-5|TRBD2|TRBJ2-1|15|.
CASSYSGGFDNEQFF
TGTGCCAGCAGTTACAGCGGGGGGTTCGACAATGAGCAGTTCTTC
>TRBV4-3|TRBD1|TRBJ2-1|14|.
CASSQTGTGNEQFF
TGCGCCAGCAGCCAAACCGGGACAGGGAATGAGCAGTTCTTC
>TRBV2|.|TRBJ1-2|14|.
CASSEQAANYGYTF
TGTGCCAGCAGTGAACAGGCAGCTAACTATGGCTACACCTTC
>TRBV27|TRBD1|TRBJ1-2|12|few
CALRDRGHGYTF
TGTGCCCTCCGGGACAGGGGCCATGGCTACACCTTC
>TRBV6-6|.|TRBJ2-1|15|few
CASSYGGPAYNEQFF
TGTGCCAGCAGTTACGGGGGCCCTGCCTACAATGAGCAGTTCTTC
>TRBV15|.|TRBJ1-2|16|.
CATSSAYGGDRYGYTF
TGTGCCACCAGCAGTGCCTATGGGGGGGATAGGTATGGCTACACCTTC
>TRBV18|TRBD1|TRBJ1-1|15|.
CASSGGDRIWTEAFF
TGTGCCAGCTCGGGGGGGGACAGGATCTGGACTGAAGCTTTCTTT
>TRBV7-8|TRBD1|TRBJ2-7|15|.
CASSLETGESYEQYF
TGTGCCAGCAGCTTAGAAACAGGGGAGTCCTACGAGCAGTACTTC
>TRBV2|TRBD1|TRBJ1-6|16|few
CASLRGDSSYNSPLHF
TGTGCCAGCCTGAGGGGGGACAGCTCCTATAATTCACCCCTCCACTTT
>TRBV6-1|TRBD1|TRBJ1-2|14|.
CASSEAGGNYGYTF
TGCGCCAGCAGTGAAGCAGGGGGCAACTATGGCTACACCTTC
>TRBV9|TRBD2|TRBJ2-3|17|.
CASSQTLAGAAGDTQYF
TGTGCCAGCAGTCAAACCTTAGCGGGGGCGGCGGGAGATACGCAGTATTTT
>TRBV30|TRBD2|TRBJ2-7|16|.
CACGGGGTFLSYEQYF
TGTGCCTGCGGGGGGGGAGGTACTTTCCTATCCTACGAGCAGTACTTC
>TRBV6-5|TRBD1|TRBJ1-2|15|.
CASRAGTGPHYGYTF
TGTGCCAGCAGGGCCGGGACAGGGCCCCACTATGGCTACACCTTC
>TRBV6-1|TRBD1|TRBJ2-7|15|.
CASSERVTGGYEQYF
TGTGCCAGCAGTGAAAGGGTTACAGGGGGCTACGAGCAGTACTTC
>TRBV10-3|.|TRBJ2-1|15|few
CAISGEAGSYNEQFF
TGTGCCATCAGTGGAGAAGCAGGGTCCTACAATGAGCAGTTCTTC
>TRBV6-5|.|TRBJ1-1|16|.
CASSYRRQVMNTEAFF
TGTGCCAGCAGTTACCGTAGACAGGTCATGAACACTGAAGCTTTCTTT
>TRBV6-7|TRBD1|TRBJ2-1|16|few
CASLVARGQVDNEQFF
TGTGCCAGCCTCGTAGCGCGAGGACAGGTCGACAATGAGCAGTTCTTC
>TRBV2|.|TRBJ1-1|14|.
CASRNRETMTEAFF
TGTGCCAGCAGAAACAGGGAGACGATGACTGAAGCTTTCTTT
>TRBV27|TRBD2|TRBJ2-3|16|.
CASSVRTSGGPDTQYF
TGTGCCAGCAGTGTTCGGACTAGCGGGGGCCCAGATACGCAGTATTTT
>TRBV7-2|TRBD1|TRBJ1-6|15|few
CASSLAPGQGSPLHF
TGTGCCAGCAGCTTAGCCCCGGGACAGGGTTCACCCCTCCACTTT
>TRBV10-3|.|TRBJ1-1|14|few
CAISESRQHTEAFF
TGTGCCATCAGTGAGTCTCGACAGCACACTGAAGCTTTCTTT
>TRBV6-5|TRBD1|TRBJ1-5|14|.
CASSTRQGFQPQHF
TGTGCCAGCAGTACTAGACAGGGGTTTCAGCCCCAGCATTTT
>TRBV7-2|TRBD1|TRBJ1-1|16|.
CASSPRQVQGDTEAFF
TGTGCCAGCAGCCCCCGCCAGGTTCAGGGGGACACTGAAGCTTTCTTT
>TRBV4-1|TRBD2|TRBJ2-5|16|.
CASSQVSGGVQETQYF
TGCGCCAGCAGCCAAGTTAGCGGGGGGGTACAAGAGACCCAGTACTTC
>TRBV14|.|TRBJ1-3|16|.
CASSQVSRASGNTIYF
TGTGCCAGCAGCCAAGTGTCCCGAGCATCTGGAAACACCATATATTTT
>TRBV7-2|.|TRBJ1-2|12|once
CASSFGLHGYTF
TGTGCCAGCAGCTTCGGACTTCATGGCTACACCTTC
>TRBV7-2|TRBD1|TRBJ1-2|15|.
CASSRTGNLGDGYTF
TGTGCCAGCAGCCGGACAGGCAACCTGGGCGATGGCTACACCTTC
>TRBV5-1|TRBD2|TRBJ2-7|15|.
CASSLEVAGDHEQYF
TGCGCCAGCAGCTTGGAGGTAGCGGGGGACCACGAGCAGTACTTC
>TRBV5-4|TRBD2|TRBJ2-3|16|few
CASSAGLAGVGDTQYF
TGTGCCAGCAGCGCGGGACTAGCGGGGGTGGGAGATACGCAGTATTTT
>TRBV27|.|TRBJ2-7|14|once
CASSLKGKGYEQYF
TGTGCCAGCAGTTTAAAGGGGAAGGGGTACGAGCAGTACTTC
>TRBV4-3|.|TRBJ2-5|14|.
CASSLNREDGAQYF
TGCGCCAGCAGCCTAAATAGAGAGGACGGGGCCCAGTACTTC
>TRBV2|TRBD1|TRBJ2-7|14|.
CASSRTGGSYEQYF
TGTGCCAGCAGTCGGACAGGGGGCTCATACGAGCAGTACTTC
>TRBV7-8|.|TRBJ2-5|14|.
CASSAGGPQETQYF
TGTGCCAGCAGCGCCGGGGGGCCCCAAGAGACCCAGTACTTC
>TRBV19|TRBD1|TRBJ1-1|15|.
CATHSPGTGNTEAFF
TGTGCCACCCACTCCCCAGGGACAGGGAACACTGAAGCTTTCTTT
>TRBV5-1|.|TRBJ2-7|13|.
CASSVGQHGEQYF
TGCGCCAGCAGCGTCGGACAGCATGGCGAGCAGTACTTC
>TRBV4-3|.|TRBJ1-2|14|few
CASSQETRGYGYTF
TGCGCCAGCAGCCAAGAAACAAGGGGCTATGGCTACACCTTC
>TRBV12-2|.|TRBJ2-7|15|.
CASRFMPKTGVEQYF
TGTGCAAGTCGCTTTATGCCAAAGACAGGGGTCGAGCAGTACTTC
>TRBV19|TRBD2|TRBJ2-1|15|.
CASSIGLAGGNEQFF
TGTGCCAGTAGTATAGGACTAGCCGGGGGTAATGAGCAGTTCTTC
>TRBV5-1|TRBD2|TRBJ2-3|15|.
CASSFSGGAGDTQYF
TGCGCCAGCAGCTTTAGCGGGGGGGCCGGAGATACGCAGTATTTT
>TRBV9|TRBD1|TRBJ1-2|15|.
CASSPRGQGAEGYTF
TGTGCCAGCAGCCCCCGAGGTCAGGGGGCGGAAGGCTACACCTTC
>TRBV19|.|TRBJ1-5|14|once
CASSIFTGNQPQHF
TGTGCCAGTAGTATCTTCACGGGGAATCAGCCCCAGCATTTT
>TRBV7-9|.|TRBJ1-3|15|.
CASSLGGSAGNTIYF
TGTGCCAGCAGCTTAGGAGGTTCAGCTGGAAACACCATATATTTT
>TRBV6-1|.|TRBJ1-2|13|.
CASSVGLDYGYTF
TGTGCCAGCAGTGTGGGCCTCGACTATGGCTACACCTTC
>TRBV5-3|.|TRBJ2-3|16|few
CARRHTTAASTDTQYF
TGTGCCAGAAGGCACACTACAGCGGCTAGCACAGATACGCAGTATTTT
>TRBV10-2|TRBD1|TRBJ1-5|15|.
CASSDKAGGSQPQHF
TGCGCCAGCAGTGATAAGGCAGGGGGCAGTCAGCCCCAGCATTTT
>TRBV6-4|TRBD2|TRBJ2-2|14|.
CASSSGGATGELFF
TGTGCCAGCAGTAGCGGGGGGGCCACCGGGGAGCTGTTTTTT
>TRBV11-3|TRBD2|TRBJ2-5|17|few
CASSLGTSGGAIETQYF
TGTGCCAGCAGCCTTGGGACTAGCGGGGGGGCCATAGAGACCCAGTACTTC